There are a few counts of the clone carrying this T cell receptor beta chain. Its antigen remains unidentified. The data derive from a study of early T cells in non-severe SARS-CoV-2 infection. Study-wide context: Bulk RNA isolated from unsorted whole blood underwent sequencing; chains were not paired. Findings and limits, study-wide: Matching against VDJdb likely underestimated virus-specific expansions, favoring anti-spike CD8.

Germline loops: CDR1 SGHNT, CDR2 YENEEA. The CDR3 totals 16 residues. The V and J ends lost 2 bases and 4 bases, in that order; junction bases with no gene match: 7. Individual cDNA molecules carried attached unique molecular identifiers. MiXCR was run by TCRdb on the 5' RACE reads, yielding one entry per CDR3 protein. Here the sample spans 85,000 to 90,000 distinct CDR3 sequences, 14% being singletons. This chain joins TRBV11-3 and TRBJ2-2; 7 bases align to TRBD1. Source material: whole blood. The clonotype comes from an adult who was a healthcare worker with PCR-confirmed SARS-CoV-2 infection or an uninfected control (not recorded which). Written as DNA, the CDR3 is TGTGCCAGCAGCTTAAGACAGGGACACATCACCGGGGAGCTGTTTTTT. Its translation: CASSLRQGHITGELFF. The full variable domain, completed using reference TRBV11-3 and TRBJ2-2, is EAGVVQSPRYKIIEKKQPVAFWCNPISGHNTLYWYLQNLGQGPELLIRYENEEAVDDSQLPKDRFSAERLKGVDSTLKIQPAELGDSAVYLCASSLRQGHITGELFFGEGSRLTVL.